Sequencing of this T cell receptor (beta chain) was carried out in a study of OX40 agonist ivuxolimab in advanced cancers. Sequencing used immunoSEQ multiplex PCR; TCRdb keeps in-frame clones, though not all of them. The top ten hold about 4% of the sample, which has some 86,000 clones, over 75% seen once. The CDR3 runs 14 residues. Germline CDR1 reads SGHRS; CDR2 reads YFSETQ. V trimming: 3 bases; J trimming: 2 bases; junction bases outside the gene matches: 3. The TCR comes from an adult with an advanced solid tumor such as melanoma, head and neck, liver or kidney cancer. This specimen consisted of CD4+ or CD8+ T cells sorted from blood, obtained in a trial of the OX40 agonist ivuxolimab. The gene calls are TRBV5-1 and TRBJ2-3; 7 bases align to TRBD1. CDR3 sequence reads: CASSSGQYTDTQYF. CDR3 DNA: TGCGCCAGCAGCTCGGGACAGTACACAGATACGCAGTATTTT.